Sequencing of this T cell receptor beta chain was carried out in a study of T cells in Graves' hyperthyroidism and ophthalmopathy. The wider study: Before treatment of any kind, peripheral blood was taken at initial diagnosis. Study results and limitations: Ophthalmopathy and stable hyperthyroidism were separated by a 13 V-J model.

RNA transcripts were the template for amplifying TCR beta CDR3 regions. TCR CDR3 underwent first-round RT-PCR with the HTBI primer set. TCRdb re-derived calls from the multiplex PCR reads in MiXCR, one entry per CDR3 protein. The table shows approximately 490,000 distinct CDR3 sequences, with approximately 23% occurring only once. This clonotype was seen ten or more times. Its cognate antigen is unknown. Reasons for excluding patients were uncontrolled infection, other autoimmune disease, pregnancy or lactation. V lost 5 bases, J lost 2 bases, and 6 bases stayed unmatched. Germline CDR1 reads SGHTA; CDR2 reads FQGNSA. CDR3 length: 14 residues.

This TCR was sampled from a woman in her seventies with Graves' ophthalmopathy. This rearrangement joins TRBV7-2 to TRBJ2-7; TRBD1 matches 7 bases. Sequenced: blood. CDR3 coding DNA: TGTGCCAGCAGCCACAGGGGTATGCCCTACGAGCAGTACTTC. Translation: CASSHRGMPYEQYF.